This T cell receptor beta chain comes out of a study of blood T cell repertoires in COVID-19. About the study: The cDNA or gDNA used as material had been derived from T cells, B-cell-depleted T cells, or PBMCs.

Sequenced by immunoSEQ multiplex PCR; TCRdb stores in-frame clones only, minus some. The repertoire holds under 100,000 clones, with 70% to 90% as singletons. The germline CDR1 and CDR2 sequences are SNHLY and FYNNEI. The CDR3 has 13 amino acids. This clone appeared a few times. Its ends do not fully match the called genes, so a read error is possible. This rearrangement joins TRBV2 to TRBJ2-7; 8 bases align to TRBD1. The sample consisted of peripheral blood. This clonotype originated in an elderly woman with COVID-19, enrolled during active disease. The CDR3 loop reads CASNPQGDREKDF. CDR3 in DNA: TGTGCCAGCAACCCACAGGGGGATAGGGAGAAGGACTTC.